Presented here are 6 T cell receptor beta chains from one specimen sequenced in a study of technical replicates of blood from a handful of donors. TCRdb's table, derived via immunoSEQ multiplex PCR, lists solely in-frame clones and lacks some. The table shows 85,000 to 100,000 clones, with about 94% occurring only once. Input material: T cells isolated from PBMCs. The receptors shown here come from a human donor in good health.

This chain uses TRBV28 with TRBJ2-7, with D possibly TRBD1 on 5 matching bases. Germline V gene lookup returns CDR1 MDHEN and CDR2 SYDVKM. CDR3 length: 13 residues. Trimming removed 5 bases at V and 2 bases at J, with 10 bases between. Written as DNA, the CDR3 is TGTGCCAGCAGTCTGACAGCAGCCTACGAGCAGTACTTC. Translating it yields CASSLTAAYEQYF.

The chain carries TRBV2 and TRBJ2-3, with TRBD2 matching over 8 bases. CDR1 and CDR2 (germline): SNHLY, FYNNEI. V lost 5 bases and J lost 3; bases outside the gene matches: 7. The CDR3 has 15 amino acids. The chain's CDR3 is CASSLPGLGTDTQYF. CDR3 bases: TGTGCCAGCAGTTTGCCGGGACTAGGAACAGATACGCAGTATTTT.

The V call is TRBV6-1, the J call TRBJ2-7; TRBD1 matches at 10 bases. Germline CDR1 MNHNS, CDR2 SASEGT. The trim removed 6 bases at V and 4 bases at J, leaving 9 bases unmatched. The CDR3 is 15 amino acids. CDR3 in amino acids: CASSLTGGAGYEQYF. In DNA, the CDR3 is TGTGCCAGCAGCCTGACAGGGGGCGCCGGTTACGAGCAGTACTTC.

This clone was recorded only once. The J gene is TRBJ1-4, the V gene TRBV29-1; the D is unclear. V was shortened by 5 bases and J by 4 bases, with 5 bases between the two germline ends. Germline-derived CDR1 and CDR2 are SQVTM and ANQGSEA. This CDR3 is built from 11 residues. Here the CDR3 DNA reads TGCAGCGTTTCTCTTAATGAAAAACTGTTTTTT. This codes for CSVSLNEKLFF.

The sample holds one count of this clone. The chain uses TRBV5-8 and TRBJ2-5; no reliable D call. Germline V gene sequence: CDR1 SGHTS, CDR2 YDEGEE. The CDR3 extends over 13 amino acids. The V end lost 1 base, the J end lost 2 bases, and 6 bases lay between the germline ends. The CDR3 here is CASSLSPQETQYF. The CDR3 nucleotides are TGTGCCAGCAGCTTGAGCCCACAAGAGACCCAGTACTTC.

The J gene is TRBJ2-1, the V gene TRBV6-1, with a possible D match to TRBD1 (6 bases). The germline V and J ends were trimmed by 7 bases and 0 bases, with 13 bases remaining between them. Germline V gives CDR1 MNHNS, CDR2 SASEGT. CDR3 length: 15 amino acids. CDR3 bases: TGTGCCAGCATATTAGACAGGAGCTCCTACAATGAGCAGTTCTTC. Its translation: CASILDRSSYNEQFF.